This TCR beta chain was documented in a study of T-cell memory formation after mild COVID-19. General study findings and limits: Clones from the second wave (peaking day 37) had unconfirmed SARS-CoV-2 specificity.

Constant-segment-primed 5'RACE gave TCR alpha and TCR beta cDNA libraries with sample barcodes and UMIs. In TCRdb, the 5' RACE reads were re-called with MiXCR into one record per CDR3 protein. Among about 210,000 distinct CDR3 sequences listed, under 30% were seen once. Germline loops: CDR1 DFQATT, CDR2 SNEGSKA (reference sequence). V lost 3 bases and J lost 6; bases outside the gene matches: 7. The CDR3 has 15 residues. This clonotype appeared a few times. Its antigen is not known. The sequence was obtained from an adult woman who had mild COVID-19 (a few samples of this study predate the infection). Cell type and time point are not known. The rearrangement links TRBV20-1 to TRBJ2-2, with 10 bases aligning to TRBD2. Sequencing used PBMCs or a T cell subset sorted from them (not recorded which). The CDR3 sequence is CSARSGTSDAGELFF. The CDR3 DNA reads as TGCAGTGCTAGGTCCGGGACTAGCGACGCCGGGGAGCTGTTTTTT.